This TCR beta chain was recorded in a study of blood T cell repertoires in COVID-19. Study at large: Material from acute and convalescent COVID-19 was sourced from the United States, Italy and Spain. The analysed material was cDNA or gDNA that came from T cells, B-cell-depleted T cells, or PBMCs.

There are 15 residues in the CDR3. V was clipped by 1 base and J by 3 bases; unmatched bases: 5. CDR1 and CDR2 (germline): LGHNA, YSLEER. Authors' processing steps: It was from reference gene primer amplification that nucleated cell counts were estimated. The repertoire was sequenced with immunoSEQ multiplex PCR; TCRdb's copy has only in-frame clones and lacks some. V and J calls and clone size are copied from that table; D and trimming were computed from the DNA. The table records about 150,000 clones, 80% to 90% of them present only once. V is TRBV4-3 and J is TRBJ2-7, with 8 bases matching TRBD2. The TCR sequence derives from a man between 18 and 35 years old with COVID-19, enrolled during active disease. The sequenced sample consisted of peripheral blood. The CDR3 DNA follows: TGCGCCAGCAGCCAAGGCGGCGGGGGGAACTACGAGCAGTACTTC. Amino acids: CASSQGGGGNYEQYF.